Measured by frequency, the clone carrying this T cell receptor (beta chain) is medium-sized. Its antigen is not known. From germline, CDR1 is KGHSH and CDR2 LQKENI. CDR3 size: 14 residues. The data originate from a study of CXCR3-negative and CXCR3-positive naive CD8 T cells. Findings of the study overall: More hydrophobic TRB CDR3s occurred in CXCR3-positive than in CXCR3-negative naive cells.

UMI-labeled TRB cDNA libraries were prepared by 5' RACE. Each CDR3 protein gets one entry in TCRdb, which reprocessed the 5' RACE reads and gives no DNA. The record lists about 3,100 distinct CDR3 sequences, of which the ten most abundant hold about 1.6%. The origin of this receptor is a human donor in good health. Some clones in this sample may be carry-over from other donors' samples. What was sequenced was naive CXCR3+ CD8+ T cells from blood. The subset was: CD45RO-CCR7+CD27+CD95- naive CD8+ T cells expressing CXCR3 (TNR3+). The chain couples TRBV18 to TRBJ2-7. This chain's CDR3 is CASSPSGSSYEQYF. Full variable domain (remainder filled in from reference TRBV18 and TRBJ2-7): NAGVMQNPRHLVRRRGQEARLRCSPMKGHSHVYWYRQLPEEGLKFMVYLQKENIIDESGMPKERFSAEFPKEGPSILRIQQVVRGDSAAYFCASSPSGSSYEQYFGPGTRLTVT.